The 24 T cell receptor beta chains below come from one sample, sequenced in a study of blood T cell repertoires in COVID-19. Assay used: immunoSEQ multiplex PCR; TCRdb lists only in-frame clones, some missing. The sample contains roughly 56,000 clones, around 90% of which appear only once. Specimen: peripheral blood. The receptors were gathered from a man in his sixties with active COVID-19.

The V and J genes are TRBV28 and TRBJ2-1; TRBD2 matches 11 bases. The junction had 9 bases not matched to a gene; V was cut back by 4 bases and J by 10 bases. Germline lookup yields CDR1 MDHEN and CDR2 SYDVKM. The CDR3 is 15 amino acids. CDR3 sequence reads: CASSWSSSGRQEQFF. CDR3 coding DNA: TGTGCCAGCAGTTGGAGTTCTAGCGGGAGGCAGGAGCAGTTCTTC.

The chain couples TRBV23-1 to TRBJ1-5; TRBD1 matches 7 bases. TRBV23-1 counts as an open reading frame of uncertain function. V gave up 7 bases and J gave up 1 base; unmatched junction bases: 7. The CDR3 loop spans 15 amino acids. The CDR3 reads CASIKTGPSNQPQHF. The DNA of the CDR3 is TGCGCCAGCATAAAGACAGGGCCAAGCAATCAGCCCCAGCATTTT.

The chain combines TRBV2 with TRBJ2-1, with 8 bases aligning to TRBD2. The CDR3 runs 14 residues. Trimming took 6 bases from V and 1 from J; bases not matched to a gene: 2. Germline CDR1 SNHLY, CDR2 FYNNEI. In DNA, the CDR3 is TGTGCCAGCAGCGGCGGGGGGTCCTACAATGAGCAGTTCTTC. Its translation: CASSGGGSYNEQFF.

The V gene is TRBV18, the J gene TRBJ2-7, with D possibly being TRBD1 (6 bases). Germline CDR1 KGHSH, CDR2 LQKENI. This CDR3 comprises 14 residues. V was shortened by 5 bases and J by 0 bases, with 11 bases between the two germline ends. The CDR3 coding sequence is TGTGCCAGCTCAATTGGACAGAGCTCCTACGAGCAGTACTTC. It specifies CASSIGQSSYEQYF.

This clone was recorded a few times. CDR3 in amino acids: CASSEGQGNSGNTIYF. The CDR3 DNA is TGTGCCAGCAGTGAAGGGCAGGGAAACTCTGGAAACACCATATATTTT. The chain couples TRBV2 to TRBJ1-3; D is possibly TRBD1 (5 bases). Germline V gene data show CDR1 as SNHLY and CDR2 as FYNNEI. V gave up 1 base and J gave up 0 bases, with 10 bases separating them. The CDR3 extends over 16 amino acids.

This clone has just one count. The CDR3 region is CAIDQKKGTSGRSEQYF. Here the CDR3 DNA reads TGTGCCATAGACCAGAAAAAAGGGACTAGCGGGAGGAGCGAGCAGTACTTC. The chain employs TRBV10-3 and TRBJ2-7, with 15 nucleotides matching TRBD2. The CDR3 has 17 amino acids. Germline V gene lookup returns CDR1 ENHRY and CDR2 SYGVKD. V lost 9 bases to trimming and J lost 6 bases; unmatched junction nucleotides: 15.

This chain uses TRBV5-4 with TRBJ2-1, with 7 positions matching TRBD2. In germline, CDR1 is SGHNT, CDR2 YYREEE (reference sequence). This CDR3 is 16 amino acids long. Trimming cost V 0 bases and J 5 bases; bases outside gene matches: 8. The CDR3 loop reads CASSLGPSGADNEQFF. As DNA, the CDR3 is TGTGCCAGCAGCTTGGGACCTAGCGGAGCTGACAATGAGCAGTTCTTC. Together with reference TRBV5-4 and TRBJ2-1, the CDR3 gives the full variable domain: ETGVTQSPTHLIKTRGQQVTLRCSSQSGHNTVSWYQQALGQGPQFIFQYYREEENGRGNFPPRFSGLQFPNYSSELNVNALELDDSALYLCASSLGPSGADNEQFFGPGTRLTVL.

This chain joins TRBV11-2 and TRBJ1-6, with TRBD1 matching 7 bases. The germline CDR1 and CDR2 sequences are SGHAT and FQNNGV. CDR3 length: 16 residues. J was trimmed by 8 bases and V by 5 bases; bases with no gene match: 12. This chain's CDR3 is CASSPGRGNFDSPLHF. As DNA, the CDR3 is TGTGCCAGCAGCCCAGGCAGGGGGAATTTTGATTCACCCCTCCACTTT.

This chain connects TRBV3-1 (or the pseudogene TRBV3-2) to TRBJ1-3; tentatively, D is TRBD1 (6 bases). CDR1 and CDR2 from the germline V gene are LGHDT and YNNKEL (reference sequence). The germline V and J ends were trimmed by 4 bases and 5 bases, with 15 bases remaining between them. The CDR3 runs to 15 residues. The CDR3 is CASSPPGGPRNTIYF. In DNA, the CDR3 is TGTGCCAGCAGCCCCCCGGGGGGCCCTAGAAACACCATATATTTT.

The chain joins TRBV11-3 to TRBJ2-2; maybe TRBD2 (5 bases). The ends were cut back, 4 bases at V and 7 bases at J, with 13 bases in the middle. The germline V gene has CDR1 SGHNT and CDR2 YENEEA. This CDR3 comprises 14 residues. The CDR3 coding sequence is TGTGCCAGCAGCTCGGCTTCCGGGATCGGGGAGCTGTTTTTT. Translating it yields CASSSASGIGELFF.

The chain has TRBV5-1 and TRBJ1-1, with D tentatively TRBD1 (5 bases). V was clipped by 0 bases and J by 6 bases, with 15 bases between them. CDR3 length equals 15 residues. Germline V gene lookup returns CDR1 SGHRS and CDR2 YFSETQ. CDR3 DNA sequence: TGCGCCAGCAGCTTGGCGGGCTATGCGGGGGCTGAAGCTTTCTTT. It specifies CASSLAGYAGAEAFF.

The V and J genes are TRBV24-1 and TRBJ2-3; TRBD1 matches 9 bases. The ends lost 3 bases at V and 1 base at J; junction bases unmatched: 1. Looked up from germline, CDR1 is KGHDR and CDR2 is SFDVKD. The CDR3 covers 15 residues. CDR3 sequence: CATSDRTGGTDTQYF. CDR3 coding DNA: TGTGCCACCAGTGATCGGACAGGGGGCACAGATACGCAGTATTTT.

The CDR3: CASSFRGSTDTQYF. The CDR3 nucleotides are TGTGCCAGCAGCTTCAGGGGTAGCACAGATACGCAGTATTTT. This sequence joins TRBV7-6 and TRBJ2-3; D might be TRBD1 (6 bases). The CDR3 loop spans 14 amino acids. CDR1 SGHVS and CDR2 FNYEAQ come from the germline V gene. The V and J ends lost 3 bases and 0 bases respectively, with 7 bases between them.

The rearrangement joins TRBV28 to TRBJ1-4, with 8 bases that match TRBD1. V dropped 2 bases and J dropped 8; count of bases not matched to a gene: 10. CDR3 length: 16 residues. Germline-derived CDR1 and CDR2 are MDHEN and SYDVKM. The CDR3 DNA reads as TGTGCCAGCAGTTTACCACAGGGGGAGAGGTCGGAAAAACTGTTTTTT. This gives the protein CASSLPQGERSEKLFF. Full variable domain (remainder filled in from reference TRBV28 and TRBJ1-4): DVKVTQSSRYLVKRTGEKVFLECVQDMDHENMFWYRQDPGLGLRLIYFSYDVKMKEKGDIPEGYSVSREKKERFSLILESASTNQTSMYLCASSLPQGERSEKLFFGSGTQLSVL.

There are a few counts of this clone. The V call is TRBV2, the J call TRBJ1-2, with D possibly being TRBD1 (6 bases). The CDR3 is made up of 13 amino acids. Germline V gives CDR1 SNHLY, CDR2 FYNNEI. Trimming cost V 4 bases and J 5 bases, with 11 bases left between them. CDR3 in DNA: TGTGCCAGCAGTGGACAGGCGCTATATGGCTACACCTTC. This translates into CASSGQALYGYTF.

The J gene is TRBJ2-7, the V gene TRBV10-3; 7 nucleotides align to TRBD1. J gave up 1 base and V 0 bases, and 9 bases lay outside the gene matches. The length of the CDR3 is 17 residues. Per the germline V gene, CDR1 is ENHRY and CDR2 is SYGVKD. CDR3 protein: CAISESGIMTGSYEQYF. The CDR3 DNA is TGTGCCATCAGTGAGTCCGGAATTATGACAGGGTCCTACGAGCAGTACTTC.

V gene TRBV5-1 combines with J gene TRBJ2-1; 7 bases align to TRBD1. Germline trimming cut 4 bases from V and 8 bases from J; bases unmatched to any gene: 6. Germline V lookup: CDR1 SGHRS, CDR2 YFSETQ. The length of the CDR3 is 13 residues. The CDR3 region is CASSIGTADEQFF. In DNA, the CDR3 is TGCGCCAGCAGCATCGGGACAGCGGATGAGCAGTTCTTC.

The chain is built from TRBV6-2 or TRBV6-3 and TRBJ2-7; 11 positions agree with TRBD2. The germline CDR1 and CDR2 sequences are MNHEY and SVGEGT. V gave up 5 bases and J gave up 0 bases; unmatched junction bases: 6. The CDR3 covers 16 residues. Here the CDR3 reads CASSLSGTSGSYEQYF. DNA of the CDR3: TGTGCCAGCAGTCTGTCCGGGACTAGCGGCTCCTACGAGCAGTACTTC.

The rearrangement uses TRBV5-6 and TRBJ1-5, with D maybe TRBD1 (6 bases). Germline CDR1 is SGHDT and CDR2 is YYEEEE. The CDR3 runs 18 residues. The V gene lost 3 bases and the J gene lost 4 bases, with 23 bases spanning the gap. The DNA for the CDR3 is TGTGCCAGCAGCTCCCTTGCCCCCGATGCAGGGGAAAATCAGCCCCAGCATTTT. It is translated as CASSSLAPDAGENQPQHF.

The chain combines TRBV10-3 with TRBJ1-1; 7 nucleotides match TRBD1. Looked up from germline, CDR1 is ENHRY and CDR2 is SYGVKD. The length of the CDR3 is 14 residues. V lost 4 bases and J lost 0; bases outside the gene matches: 2. CDR3 protein: CAISAGQLNTEAFF. The CDR3 region has the DNA TGTGCCATCAGTGCGGGACAGTTGAACACTGAAGCTTTCTTT.

This chain connects TRBV7-2 to TRBJ2-7; the D gene is possibly TRBD2 (6 bases). In germline, CDR1 is SGHTA, CDR2 FQGNSA. V shed 7 bases and J shed 1 base, with 14 bases lying between them. The CDR3 has 14 amino acids. As DNA, the CDR3 is TGTGCCAGCACTATTAGCGGAGCTTCCTACGAGCAGTACTTC. Protein: CASTISGASYEQYF.

The rearrangement joins TRBV9 to TRBJ2-5; 8 bases match TRBD1. Germline loops: CDR1 SGDLS, CDR2 YYNGEE. The CDR3 has 15 amino acids. V lost 6 bases, J lost 5 bases, and 12 bases stayed unmatched. The CDR3 DNA is TGTGCCAGCACTTTAGGGACAGGCGCCAGGGAGACCCAGTACTTC. Amino acids: CASTLGTGARETQYF.

Only a few counts were recorded for this clone. V is TRBV28 and J is TRBJ1-5; TRBD1 matches at 8 bases. Germline-derived CDR1 and CDR2 are MDHEN and SYDVKM. There are 16 residues in the CDR3. The ends lost 5 bases at V and 1 base at J; junction bases unmatched: 7. CDR3 sequence reads: CASSPRTGISNQPQHF. CDR3 DNA sequence: TGTGCCAGCAGTCCACGGACAGGGATCAGCAATCAGCCCCAGCATTTT.

This clone was observed a few times. The chain links TRBV28 to TRBJ1-6; D may be TRBD1 (5 bases). Germline values: CDR1 MDHEN, CDR2 SYDVKM. CDR3 length equals 14 residues. V was cut by 2 bases and J by 8 bases, with 10 bases left in between. CDR3 in DNA: TGTGCCAGCAGTTTAAGGGGAAAGCATTCACCCCTCCACTTT. Translating it yields CASSLRGKHSPLHF.